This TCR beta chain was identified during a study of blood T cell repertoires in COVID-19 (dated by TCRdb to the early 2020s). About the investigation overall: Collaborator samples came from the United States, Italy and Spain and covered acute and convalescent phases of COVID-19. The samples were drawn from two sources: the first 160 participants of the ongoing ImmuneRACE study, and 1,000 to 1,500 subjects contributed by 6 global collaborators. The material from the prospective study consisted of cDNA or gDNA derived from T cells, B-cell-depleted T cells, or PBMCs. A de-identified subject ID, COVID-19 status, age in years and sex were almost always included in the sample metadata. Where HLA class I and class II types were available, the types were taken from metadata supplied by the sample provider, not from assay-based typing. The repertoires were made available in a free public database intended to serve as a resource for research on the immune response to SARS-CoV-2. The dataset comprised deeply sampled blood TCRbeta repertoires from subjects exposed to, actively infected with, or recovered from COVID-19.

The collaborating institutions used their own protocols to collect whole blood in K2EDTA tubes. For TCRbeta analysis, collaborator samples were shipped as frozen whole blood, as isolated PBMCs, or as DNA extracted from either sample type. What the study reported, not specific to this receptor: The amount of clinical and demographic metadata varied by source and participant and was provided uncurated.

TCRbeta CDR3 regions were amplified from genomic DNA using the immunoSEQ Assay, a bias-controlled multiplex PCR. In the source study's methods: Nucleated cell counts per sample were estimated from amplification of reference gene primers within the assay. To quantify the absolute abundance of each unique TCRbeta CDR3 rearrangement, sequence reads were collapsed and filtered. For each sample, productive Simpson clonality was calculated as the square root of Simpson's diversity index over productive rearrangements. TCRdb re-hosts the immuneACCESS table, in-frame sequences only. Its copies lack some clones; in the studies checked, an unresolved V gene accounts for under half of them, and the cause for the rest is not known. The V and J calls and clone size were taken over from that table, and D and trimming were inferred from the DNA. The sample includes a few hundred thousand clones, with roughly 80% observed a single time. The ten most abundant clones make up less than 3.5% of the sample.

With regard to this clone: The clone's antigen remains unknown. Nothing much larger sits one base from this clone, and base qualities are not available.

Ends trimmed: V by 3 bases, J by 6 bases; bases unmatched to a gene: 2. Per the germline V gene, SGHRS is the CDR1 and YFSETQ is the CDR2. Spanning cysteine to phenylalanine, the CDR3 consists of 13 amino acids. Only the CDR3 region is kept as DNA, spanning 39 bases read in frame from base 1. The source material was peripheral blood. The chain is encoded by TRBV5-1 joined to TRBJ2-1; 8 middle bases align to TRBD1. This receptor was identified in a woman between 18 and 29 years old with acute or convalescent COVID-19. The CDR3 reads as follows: CASSSGTGNEQFF. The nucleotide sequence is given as TGCGCCAGCAGCTCCGGGACAGGCAATGAGCAGTTCTTC.